These 27 T cell receptor beta chains originate from one sample sequenced in a study of blood T cell repertoires in COVID-19. Here immunoSEQ multiplex PCR was the method, and the copy in TCRdb shows in-frame clones only, minus some. The data contain 35,000 to 50,000 clones, around 90% of them singletons. Input material: peripheral blood. The receptors stem from a man aged 60-69 years with active COVID-19.

The chain couples TRBV27 to TRBJ2-7; tentatively, D is TRBD1 (6 bases). The length of the CDR3 is 16 residues. V was shortened by 4 bases and J by 2 bases, with 18 bases between the two germline ends. Germline CDR1 and CDR2: MNHEY and SMNVEV (reference sequence). CDR3 sequence: CASSSPHRAGAYEQYF. In nucleotides, the CDR3 is TGTGCCAGCAGTTCACCCCACAGGGCCGGGGCCTACGAGCAGTACTTC.

This sequence joins TRBV10-3 and TRBJ1-2; D perhaps matches TRBD1 (6 bases). The V gene lost 0 bases and the J gene lost 4 bases, with 9 bases spanning the gap. The CDR3 length is 14 residues. Germline-derived CDR1 and CDR2 are ENHRY and SYGVKD. CDR3 sequence (DNA): TGTGCCATCAGTGAGTCCGGACAGACCTATGGCTACACCTTC. It encodes CAISESGQTYGYTF.

This clone has a single count. The chain carries TRBV5-4 and TRBJ2-7, with 11 positions matching TRBD2. Germline CDR1 reads SGHNT; CDR2 reads YYREEE (reference sequence). Germline trimming cut 4 bases from V and 3 bases from J; bases unmatched to any gene: 6. This CDR3 contains 15 residues. The DNA for the CDR3 is TGTGCCAGCAGCCCTACTAGCGGGAGTGACTACGAGCAGTACTTC. Amino acids: CASSPTSGSDYEQYF.

The sample holds one count of this clone. V gene TRBV10-3 combines with J gene TRBJ1-3, with D perhaps matching TRBD1 (5 bases). The CDR3 extends over 14 amino acids. With 4 bases removed from V and 5 bases from J, the gap between germline ends came to 12 bases. CDR1 and CDR2 (germline): ENHRY, SYGVKD. The chain's CDR3 is CAISGGGNRNTIYF. The CDR3 DNA is TGTGCCATCAGTGGGGGCGGAAATCGAAACACCATATATTTT.

This chain connects TRBV6-4 to TRBJ2-1; the D gene is possibly TRBD2 (5 bases). This CDR3 has 14 amino acids. Germline CDR1 is MRHNA and CDR2 is SNTAGT. Trimming left V 6 bases short and J 3 bases short, with 12 bases between. The DNA for the CDR3 is TGTGCCAGCAGAGAGGAAGCGGACTACAATGAGCAGTTCTTC. This translates into CASREEADYNEQFF.

The chain uses TRBV4-3 and TRBJ2-7; D might be TRBD1 (6 bases). V was shortened by 5 bases and J by 3 bases, with 14 bases between the two germline ends. Germline CDR1 is LGHNA and CDR2 is YSLEER. The CDR3 sequence is 14 residues long. This chain's CDR3 is CASSERDTNYEQYF. DNA of the CDR3: TGCGCCAGCAGCGAGAGGGACACCAACTACGAGCAGTACTTC.

This clone was picked up a small number of times. The chain uses TRBV12-3 or TRBV12-4 and TRBJ1-5, with 11 bases identical to TRBD1. V lost 5 bases, J lost 8 bases, and 2 bases stayed unmatched. The CDR3 sequence is 13 residues long. CDR3 DNA: TGTGCCAGCAGTAGGGACAGGGGGGAGCCCCAGCATTTT. Encoded protein: CASSRDRGEPQHF.

V gene TRBV7-2 combines with J gene TRBJ1-1; D not certain. Germline CDR1 is SGHTA and CDR2 is FQGNSA. V gave up 3 bases and J gave up 7 bases, with 15 bases separating them. The CDR3 is 14 amino acids. CDR3 nucleotide sequence: TGTGCCAGCAGCTTCCCCGGGAGGGTGGTTGAAGCTTTCTTT. Translating gives CASSFPGRVVEAFF.

This sequence joins TRBV7-3 and TRBJ2-1, with D uncertain. The V end was cut by 4 bases, the J end by 4 bases, with 8 bases between. The CDR3 is 13 residues long. Germline V gene data show CDR1 as SGHTA and CDR2 as FQGTGA. The CDR3 DNA sequence: TGTGCCAGCAGCTCCACAGTTTACAATGAGCAGTTCTTC. Its translation is CASSSTVYNEQFF.

The chain recombines TRBV7-3 with TRBJ1-3; a weak D match, TRBD1 (5 bases). Trimming cost V 5 bases and J 1 base, with 9 bases left between them. This CDR3 has 14 residues. In germline, CDR1 is SGHTA, CDR2 FQGTGA. CDR3 sequence reads: CASSPTVSGNTIYF. CDR3 in DNA: TGTGCCAGCAGCCCGACAGTTTCTGGAAACACCATATATTTT.

The genes are TRBV7-6 and TRBJ2-3; 15 bases agree with TRBD2. The CDR3 length is 19 residues. The junction had 9 bases not matched to a gene; V was cut back by 5 bases and J by 0 bases. Germline CDR1 is SGHVS and CDR2 is FNYEAQ. The CDR3 DNA is TGTGCCAGCAGCCTAAGGACTAGCGGGAGGGATCATAGCACAGATACGCAGTATTTT. Protein sequence: CASSLRTSGRDHSTDTQYF.

The V gene is TRBV28, the J gene TRBJ1-6; perhaps TRBD1 as D (6 bases). Germline V CDR1 and CDR2: MDHEN, SYDVKM. The germline V and J ends were trimmed by 4 bases and 8 bases, with 15 bases remaining between them. The CDR3 loop spans 15 amino acids. Written as DNA, the CDR3 is TGTGCCAGCAGTTCAACGGTAGGGGGTCATTCACCCCTCCACTTT. Translation: CASSSTVGGHSPLHF.

The V call is TRBV3-1 (or the pseudogene TRBV3-2), the J call TRBJ1-1; TRBD1 agrees at 9 bases. This CDR3 is built from 13 residues. J was trimmed by 10 bases and V by 3 bases; bases with no gene match: 6. CDR1 is LGHDT and CDR2 is YNNKEL in the germline V gene (reference sequence). Written as DNA, the CDR3 is TGTGCCAGCAGCCATGGCCCGGACAGGGGAGCTTTCTTT. Translating gives CASSHGPDRGAFF.

This clone was seen once. The chain joins TRBV7-9 to TRBJ2-1; possible D gene TRBD1, 5 bases. Germline CDR1 SEHNR, CDR2 FQNEAQ (reference sequence). CDR3 length equals 17 residues. Deletions cut 3 bases from V and 7 bases from J, with 22 bases between. In DNA, the CDR3 is TGTGCCAGCAGCTTCGTGGCGGAGCAGGGAATGGGTAATGAGCAGTTCTTC. Protein product: CASSFVAEQGMGNEQFF.

This chain links TRBV28 with TRBJ1-2, with TRBD1 identical over 9 bases. CDR1 MDHEN and CDR2 SYDVKM come from the germline V gene. J lost 0 bases, V lost 6 bases, and 2 bases had no gene match. The CDR3 contains 14 residues. CDR3 sequence: CASSWTGANYGYTF. The CDR3 nucleotides are TGTGCCAGCAGCTGGACAGGGGCTAACTATGGCTACACCTTC.

For the CDR3, the DNA is TGTGCCAGAATTACCGGGACAGGGTTGAGGTGCACTGAAGCTTTCTTT. Protein product: CARITGTGLRCTEAFF. V usage is TRBV25-1 and J usage is TRBJ1-1; 9 bases align to TRBD1. CDR3 size: 16 residues. Trimming cost V 9 bases and J 4 bases; bases outside gene matches: 15. CDR1 is MGHDK, CDR2 SYGVNS, per germline.

The chain has TRBV2 and TRBJ1-1; perhaps TRBD1 as D (5 bases). Germline V gives CDR1 SNHLY, CDR2 FYNNEI. The CDR3 is 14 amino acids. Trimming shortened V by 6 bases and J by 1 base, and 12 bases separated the two germline ends. The CDR3 nucleotides read TGTGCCAGCAGCTTGGAGGGGAAGAACACTGAAGCTTTCTTT. Its translation is CASSLEGKNTEAFF.

The chain links TRBV5-1 to TRBJ2-7; 7 bases map to TRBD1. CDR3 size: 15 residues. V was clipped by 2 bases and J by 4 bases; unmatched bases: 9. The germline gives CDR1 SGHRS, CDR2 YFSETQ. This CDR3 reads CASSLSPGQMYEQYF. The DNA for the CDR3 is TGCGCCAGCAGCTTATCCCCGGGACAGATGTACGAGCAGTACTTC.

The V call is TRBV3-1 (or the pseudogene TRBV3-2), the J call TRBJ1-4, with D maybe TRBD1 (6 bases). CDR1 is LGHDT, CDR2 YNNKEL, per germline (reference sequence). Trimming left V 0 bases short and J 7 bases short, with 12 bases between. CDR3 length: 15 amino acids. The CDR3 spells CASSQDSQGGEKLFF. The CDR3 bases are TGTGCCAGCAGCCAAGATTCACAGGGCGGTGAAAAACTGTTTTTT.

The rearrangement joins TRBV2 to TRBJ1-2; D is ambiguous. Looked up from germline, CDR1 is SNHLY and CDR2 is FYNNEI. This CDR3 region has 13 residues. V shed 7 bases and J shed 2 bases, with 11 bases lying between them. DNA of the CDR3: TGTGCCAGCACTAAAACGGAGAACTATGGCTACACCTTC. Its translation is CASTKTENYGYTF.

This clone has just one count. The rearrangement joins TRBV20-1 to TRBJ2-7; D call uncertain. Germline CDR1 DFQATT, CDR2 SNEGSKA (reference sequence). CDR3 size: 11 residues. V gave up 3 bases and J gave up 6 bases, with 9 bases separating them. CDR3 DNA sequence: TGCAGTGCTAGCGGAGCAAGCGAGCAGTACTTC. Its protein product is CSASGASEQYF.

This chain uses TRBV29-1 with TRBJ2-3; 11 nucleotides align to TRBD2. V lost 7 bases to trimming and J lost 6 bases; unmatched junction nucleotides: 18. The CDR3 runs 17 residues. From germline, CDR1 is SQVTM and CDR2 ANQGSEA. In DNA, the CDR3 is TGCAGCGCCGGGGGGCTAGCGGGAGGAACCTATCGGGATACGCAGTATTTT. Protein product: CSAGGLAGGTYRDTQYF.

The chain has TRBV15 and TRBJ1-6, with D hard to call. The CDR3 has 13 amino acids. The V gene lost 3 bases and the J gene lost 7 bases, with 7 bases spanning the gap. Germline loops: CDR1 LNHNV, CDR2 YYDKDF (reference sequence). The CDR3 DNA follows: TGTGCCACCAGCAGGGACTCGAATTCACCCCTCCACTTT. Its translation is CATSRDSNSPLHF.

The CDR3 protein is CASSPLYQETQYF. The CDR3 DNA follows: TGTGCCAGCAGCCCCCTGTACCAAGAGACCCAGTACTTC. The chain employs TRBV28 and TRBJ2-5, with D unresolved. V shed 6 bases and J shed 0 bases, with 8 bases lying between them. CDR1 and CDR2 (germline): MDHEN, SYDVKM. The CDR3 is 13 amino acids.

The V call is TRBV2, the J call TRBJ2-7; TRBD1 matches 11 bases. CDR1 is SNHLY and CDR2 is FYNNEI in the germline V gene. The ends lost 7 bases at V and 7 bases at J; junction bases unmatched: 9. The CDR3 is made up of 14 amino acids. CDR3 DNA sequence: TGTGCCAGCACCGATCGGACAGGGGGCTGGGAGCAGTACTTC. Translating gives CASTDRTGGWEQYF.

This clone was counted only a few times. This chain connects TRBV2 to TRBJ1-4, with a weak D call TRBD1 (6 bases). With 8 bases removed from V and 6 bases from J, the gap between germline ends came to 13 bases. CDR1 and CDR2 (germline): SNHLY, FYNNEI. This CDR3 is 13 amino acids long. Here the CDR3 reads CASQGRGYEKLFF. In DNA, the CDR3 is TGTGCCAGCCAGGGAAGGGGGTATGAAAAACTGTTTTTT. Drawing the rest from reference TRBV2 and TRBJ1-4, the complete variable domain is EPEVTQTPSHQVTQMGQEVILRCVPISNHLYFYWYRQILGQKVEFLVSFYNNEISEKSEIFDDQFSVERPDGSNFTLKIRSTKLEDSAMYFCASQGRGYEKLFFGSGTQLSVL.

The V and J genes are TRBV18 and TRBJ1-5; 8 positions match TRBD1. From germline, CDR1 is KGHSH and CDR2 LQKENI. CDR3 length: 16 residues. V lost 2 bases to trimming and J lost 2 bases; unmatched junction nucleotides: 5. The CDR3 nucleotides read TGTGCCAGCTCACCATTAGACAGGGGCCGCAATCAGCCCCAGCATTTT. Residues: CASSPLDRGRNQPQHF.